These 3 T cell receptor beta chains share one sample of origin, sequenced in a study of OX40 agonist ivuxolimab in advanced cancers. Libraries were prepared by immunoSEQ multiplex PCR; TCRdb keeps only in-frame clonotypes and omits some of them. The data hold roughly 70,000 clones, with about nine tenths observed a single time. Source: CD4+ or CD8+ T cells sorted from blood, taken in a trial of the OX40 agonist ivuxolimab. The source of these receptors is an adult with an advanced solid tumor such as melanoma, head and neck, liver or kidney cancer.

The chain employs TRBV5-6 and TRBJ2-3, with unresolved D. The CDR3 spans 13 residues. The germline V gene encodes CDR1 SGHDT and CDR2 YYEEEE. The germline V and J ends were trimmed by 3 bases and 2 bases, with 7 bases remaining between them. CDR3 in amino acids: CASSSTNTDTQYF. Here the CDR3 DNA reads TGTGCCAGCAGCTCCACAAACACAGATACGCAGTATTTT.

In its sample, this clone was seen a few times. This rearrangement joins TRBV6-1 to TRBJ1-3; 9 positions match TRBD1. V lost 6 bases and J lost 4; bases outside the gene matches: 1. CDR3 length: 13 amino acids. The germline V gene has CDR1 MNHNS and CDR2 SASEGT. The CDR3 is CASRTGGGNTIYF. DNA for the CDR3: TGTGCCAGCAGGACAGGGGGGGGAAACACCATATATTTT.

This clone came up once. V is TRBV19 and J is TRBJ2-5, with D tentatively TRBD1 (5 bases). The germline gives CDR1 LNHDA, CDR2 SQIVND (reference sequence). The CDR3 covers 16 residues. The ends were cut back, 0 bases at V and 5 bases at J, with 16 bases in the middle. The DNA for the CDR3 is TGTGCCAGTAGTATAGATCTCCAACCAGGGATGGAGACCCAGTACTTC. Translating gives CASSIDLQPGMETQYF.